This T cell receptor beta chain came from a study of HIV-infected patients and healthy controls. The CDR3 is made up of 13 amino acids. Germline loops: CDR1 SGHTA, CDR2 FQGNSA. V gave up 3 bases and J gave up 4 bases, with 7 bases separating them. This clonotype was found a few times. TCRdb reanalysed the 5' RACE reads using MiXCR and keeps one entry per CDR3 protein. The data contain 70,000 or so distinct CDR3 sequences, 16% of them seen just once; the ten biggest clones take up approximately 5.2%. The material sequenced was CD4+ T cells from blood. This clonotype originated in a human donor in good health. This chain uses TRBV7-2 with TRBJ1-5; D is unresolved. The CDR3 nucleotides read TGTGCCAGCAGCTTGTTCGGTAATCAGCCCCAGCATTTT. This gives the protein CASSLFGNQPQHF.